What follows describes a single T cell receptor (beta chain). This entry comes from a study of T cell clusters in autoimmune cytopenias. Study at large: A median of roughly 50,000 TRB reads per sample yielded a median roughly 2,500 distinct clonotypes.

Germline V gene data show CDR1 as SGHDT and CDR2 as YYEEEE. This CDR3 is 11 amino acids long. TRB rearrangements were amplified by touch-down multiplex PCR with mixed TRB-A/B primers. TCRdb reprocessed the multiplex PCR reads and keeps a single row for each CDR3 protein, giving no DNA. The listing records several thousand distinct CDR3 sequences. Some 38,000 genome equivalents of blood DNA were amplified for TRB. Input material: peripheral blood. This receptor was taken from a human donor with an autoimmune cytopenia or autoimmune hepatitis (not recorded which). The chain uses TRBV5-6 and TRBJ2-5. The CDR3 is CASSDGETQYF. Combining the CDR3 with reference TRBV5-6 and TRBJ2-5 gives the whole variable domain DAGVTQSPTHLIKTRGQQVTLRCSPKSGHDTVSWYQQALGQGPQFIFQYYEEEERQRGNFPDRFSGHQFPNYSSELNVNALLLGDSALYLCASSDGETQYFGPGTRLLVL.